This TCR beta chain emerged from a study of cytomegalovirus exposure and HLA in healthy donors. This CDR3 is built from 16 residues. The trim removed 2 bases at V and 2 bases at J, leaving 3 bases unmatched. Germline CDR1 and CDR2: SGHTA and FQGNSA. Primers for the PCR totalled 60 Vbeta and 13 Jbeta. TCRdb keeps only in-frame clones here, not all; method: immunoSEQ multiplex PCR. The sample has fewer than 200,000 clones, about 85% seen once. The chain links TRBV7-2 to TRBJ2-6; 7 nucleotides agree with TRBD2. Material: PBMCs. The sequence was obtained from a woman between 45 and 60 years old in good health and CMV-seropositive. In DNA form, the CDR3 reads TGTGCCAGCAGCTTATTACGGGGGGCTGGGGCCAACGTCCTGACTTTC. Translated: CASSLLRGAGANVLTF.